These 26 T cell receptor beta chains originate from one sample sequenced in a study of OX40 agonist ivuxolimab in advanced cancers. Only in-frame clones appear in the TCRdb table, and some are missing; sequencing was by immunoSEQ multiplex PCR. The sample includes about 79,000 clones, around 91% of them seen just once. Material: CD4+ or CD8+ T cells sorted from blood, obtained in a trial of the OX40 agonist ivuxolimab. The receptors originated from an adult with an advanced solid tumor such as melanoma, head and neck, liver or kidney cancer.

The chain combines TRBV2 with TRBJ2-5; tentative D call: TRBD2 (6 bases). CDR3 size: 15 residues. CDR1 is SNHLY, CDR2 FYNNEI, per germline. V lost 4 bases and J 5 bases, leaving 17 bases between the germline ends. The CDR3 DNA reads TGTGCCAGCAGTGCCCAAGGGCCGGGAGAGGAGACCCAGTACTTC. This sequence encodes CASSAQGPGEETQYF.

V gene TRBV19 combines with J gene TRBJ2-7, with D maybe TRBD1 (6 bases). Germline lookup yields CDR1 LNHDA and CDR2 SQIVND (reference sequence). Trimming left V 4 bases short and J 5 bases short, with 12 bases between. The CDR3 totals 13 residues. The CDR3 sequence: CASSNQGMHEQYF. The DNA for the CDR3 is TGTGCCAGTAGTAATCAGGGGATGCACGAGCAGTACTTC.

The DNA of the CDR3 is TGTGCCAGCAGGGGGTCTAATGAAAAACTGTTTTTT. It is translated as CASRGSNEKLFF. The V gene is TRBV6-1, the J gene TRBJ1-4, with D unresolved. The CDR3 runs to 12 residues. The germline V and J ends were trimmed by 6 bases and 3 bases, with 5 bases remaining between them. Germline assignment: CDR1 MNHNS and CDR2 SASEGT.

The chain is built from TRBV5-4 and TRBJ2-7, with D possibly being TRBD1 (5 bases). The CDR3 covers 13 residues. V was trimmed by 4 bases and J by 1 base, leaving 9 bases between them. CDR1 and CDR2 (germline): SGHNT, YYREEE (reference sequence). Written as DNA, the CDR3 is TGTGCCAGCAGCGTGACAGAATCCTACGAGCAGTACGTC. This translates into CASSVTESYEQYV.

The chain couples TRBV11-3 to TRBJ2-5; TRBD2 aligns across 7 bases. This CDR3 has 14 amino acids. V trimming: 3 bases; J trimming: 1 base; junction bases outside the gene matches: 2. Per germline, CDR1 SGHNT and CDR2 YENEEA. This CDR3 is CASSLGGVQETQYF. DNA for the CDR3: TGTGCCAGCAGCTTGGGGGGGGTCCAAGAGACCCAGTACTTC.

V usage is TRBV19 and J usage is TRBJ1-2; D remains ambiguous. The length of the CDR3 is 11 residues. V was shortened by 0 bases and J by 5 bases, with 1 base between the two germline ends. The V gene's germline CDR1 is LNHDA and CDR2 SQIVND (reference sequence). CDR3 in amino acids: CASSIEYGYTF. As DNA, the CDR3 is TGTGCCAGTAGTATAGAATATGGCTACACCTTC.

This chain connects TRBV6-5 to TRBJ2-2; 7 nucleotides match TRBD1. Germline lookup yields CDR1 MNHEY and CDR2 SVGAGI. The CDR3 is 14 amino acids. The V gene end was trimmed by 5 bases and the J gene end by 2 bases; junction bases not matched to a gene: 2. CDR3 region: CASSRTGNTGELFF. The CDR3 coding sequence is TGTGCCAGCAGTCGGACAGGCAACACCGGGGAGCTGTTTTTT.

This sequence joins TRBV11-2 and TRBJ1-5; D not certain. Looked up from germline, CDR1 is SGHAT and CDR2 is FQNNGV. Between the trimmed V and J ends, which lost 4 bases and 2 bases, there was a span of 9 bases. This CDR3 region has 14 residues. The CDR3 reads CASSSIRGNQPQHF. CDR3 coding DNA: TGTGCCAGCAGCTCGATACGGGGCAATCAGCCCCAGCATTTT.

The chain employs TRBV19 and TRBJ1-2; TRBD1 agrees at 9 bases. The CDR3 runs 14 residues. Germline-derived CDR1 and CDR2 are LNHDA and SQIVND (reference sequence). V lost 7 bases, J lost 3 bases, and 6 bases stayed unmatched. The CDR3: CASTTGTGYYGYTF. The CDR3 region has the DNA TGTGCCAGTACCACCGGGACAGGGTACTATGGCTACACCTTC.

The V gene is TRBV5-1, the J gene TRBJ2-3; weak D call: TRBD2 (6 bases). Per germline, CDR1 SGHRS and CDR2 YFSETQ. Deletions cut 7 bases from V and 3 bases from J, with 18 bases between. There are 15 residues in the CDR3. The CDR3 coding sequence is TGCGCCAGCGTCCGTGGGACGGGAGCGACAGATACGCAGTATTTT. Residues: CASVRGTGATDTQYF.

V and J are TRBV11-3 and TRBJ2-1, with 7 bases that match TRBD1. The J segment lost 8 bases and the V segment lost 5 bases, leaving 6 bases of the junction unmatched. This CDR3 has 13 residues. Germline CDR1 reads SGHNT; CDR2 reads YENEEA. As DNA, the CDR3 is TGTGCCAGCAGCAAAAACAGGGGCGATGAGCAGTTCTTC. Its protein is CASSKNRGDEQFF.

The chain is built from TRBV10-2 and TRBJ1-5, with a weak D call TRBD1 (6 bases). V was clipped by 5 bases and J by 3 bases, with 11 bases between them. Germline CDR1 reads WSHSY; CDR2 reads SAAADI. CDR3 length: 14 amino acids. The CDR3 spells CASSTTGPNQPQHF. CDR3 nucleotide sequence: TGCGCCAGCAGTACAACAGGGCCCAATCAGCCCCAGCATTTT.

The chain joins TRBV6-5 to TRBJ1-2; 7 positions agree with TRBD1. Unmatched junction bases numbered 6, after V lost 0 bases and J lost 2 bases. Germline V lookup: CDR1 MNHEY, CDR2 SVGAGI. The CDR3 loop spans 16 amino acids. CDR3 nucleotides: TGTGCCAGCAGTTACTCGATAACAGGGGCAAACTATGGCTACACCTTC. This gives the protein CASSYSITGANYGYTF.

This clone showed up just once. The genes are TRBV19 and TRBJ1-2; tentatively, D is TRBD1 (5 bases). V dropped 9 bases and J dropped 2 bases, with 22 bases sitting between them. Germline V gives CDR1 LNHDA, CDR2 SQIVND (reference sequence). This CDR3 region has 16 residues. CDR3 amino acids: CASRAGPGGVNYGYTF. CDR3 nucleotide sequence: TGTGCCAGCCGGGCGGGACCCGGGGGGGTAAACTATGGCTACACCTTC.

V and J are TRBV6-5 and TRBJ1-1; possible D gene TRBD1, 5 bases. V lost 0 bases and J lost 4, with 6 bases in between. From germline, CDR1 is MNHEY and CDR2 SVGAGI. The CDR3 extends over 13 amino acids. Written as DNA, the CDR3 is TGTGCCAGCAGTTACTCGGGGGGCACTGAAGCTTTCTTT. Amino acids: CASSYSGGTEAFF.

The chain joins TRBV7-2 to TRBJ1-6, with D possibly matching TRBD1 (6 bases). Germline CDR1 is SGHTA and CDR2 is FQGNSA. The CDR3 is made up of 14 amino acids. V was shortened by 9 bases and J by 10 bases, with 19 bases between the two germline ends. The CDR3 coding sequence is TGTGCCAGTTCCCCACAGGGTTTCAGCTCACCCCTCCACTTT. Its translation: CASSPQGFSSPLHF.

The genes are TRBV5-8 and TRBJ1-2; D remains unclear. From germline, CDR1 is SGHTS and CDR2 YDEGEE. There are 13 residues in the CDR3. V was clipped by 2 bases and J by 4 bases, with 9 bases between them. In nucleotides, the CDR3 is TGTGCCAGCAGCTTCGGCGGATTCTATGGCTACACCTTC. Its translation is CASSFGGFYGYTF.

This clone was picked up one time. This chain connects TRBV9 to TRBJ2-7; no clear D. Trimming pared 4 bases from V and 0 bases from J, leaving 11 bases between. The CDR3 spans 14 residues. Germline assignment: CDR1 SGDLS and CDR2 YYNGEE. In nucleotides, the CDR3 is TGTGCCAGCAGCCCCAGGCGTGACTCCTACGAGCAGTACTTC. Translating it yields CASSPRRDSYEQYF. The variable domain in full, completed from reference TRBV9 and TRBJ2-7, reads DSGVTQTPKHLITATGQRVTLRCSPRSGDLSVYWYQQSLDQGLQFLIQYYNGEERAKGNILERFSAQQFPDLHSELNLSSLELGDSALYFCASSPRRDSYEQYFGPGTRLTVT.

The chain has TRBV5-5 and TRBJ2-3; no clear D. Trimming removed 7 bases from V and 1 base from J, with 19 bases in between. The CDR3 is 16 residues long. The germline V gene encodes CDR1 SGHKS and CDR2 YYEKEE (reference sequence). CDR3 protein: CASGRYTATGTDTQYF. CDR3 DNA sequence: TGTGCCAGCGGCCGATATACGGCTACTGGCACAGATACGCAGTATTTT.

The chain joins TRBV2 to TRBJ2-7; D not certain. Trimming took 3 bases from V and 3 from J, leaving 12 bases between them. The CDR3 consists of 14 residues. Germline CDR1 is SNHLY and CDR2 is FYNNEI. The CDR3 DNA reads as TGTGCCAGCAGTGATTACGGCATCAACTACGAGCAGTACGTC. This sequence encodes CASSDYGINYEQYV.

In nucleotides, the CDR3 is TGTGCCAGCAGAACCCGGGGAGGAATGAACACTGAAGCTTTCTTT. It specifies CASRTRGGMNTEAFF. The gene calls are TRBV6-6 and TRBJ1-1; no clear D gene. Germline V gives CDR1 MNHNY, CDR2 SVGAGI (reference sequence). CDR3 length: 15 amino acids. V lost 6 bases, J lost 0 bases, and 14 bases lay in between.

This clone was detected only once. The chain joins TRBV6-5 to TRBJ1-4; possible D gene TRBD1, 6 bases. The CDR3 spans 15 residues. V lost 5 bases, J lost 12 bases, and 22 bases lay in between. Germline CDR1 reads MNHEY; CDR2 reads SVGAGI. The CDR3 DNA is TGTGCCAGCAGTCGAGACAGGTCTTCCGTGTCGGAACTGTTTTTT. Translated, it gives CASSRDRSSVSELFF.

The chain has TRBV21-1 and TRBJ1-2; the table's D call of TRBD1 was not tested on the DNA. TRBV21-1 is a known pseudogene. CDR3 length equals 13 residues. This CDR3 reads CASSKVAKYGYTF. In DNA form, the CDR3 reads TGTGCCAGCAGCAAAGTGGCAAAGTATGGCTACACCTTC.

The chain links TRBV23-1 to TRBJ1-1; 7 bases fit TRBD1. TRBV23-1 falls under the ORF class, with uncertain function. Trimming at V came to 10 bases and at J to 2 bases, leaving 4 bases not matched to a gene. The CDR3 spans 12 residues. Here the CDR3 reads CANNRGNTEAFF. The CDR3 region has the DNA TGCGCCAACAACAGGGGAAACACTGAAGCTTTCTTT.

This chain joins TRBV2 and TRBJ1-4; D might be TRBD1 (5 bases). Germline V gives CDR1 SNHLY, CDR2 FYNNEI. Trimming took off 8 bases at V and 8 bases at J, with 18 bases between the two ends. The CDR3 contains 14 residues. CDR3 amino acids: CASLRDGVGEKLFF. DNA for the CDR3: TGTGCCAGCTTGAGGGACGGCGTCGGGGAAAAACTGTTTTTT.

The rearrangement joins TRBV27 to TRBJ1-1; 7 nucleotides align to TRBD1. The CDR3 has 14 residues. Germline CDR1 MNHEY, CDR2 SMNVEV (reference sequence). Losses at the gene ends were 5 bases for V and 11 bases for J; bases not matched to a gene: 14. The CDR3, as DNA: TGTGCCAGCAGTCCTAATCATCGAACAGGGGACGCTTTCTTT. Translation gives CASSPNHRTGDAFF.